This T cell receptor (beta chain) was profiled in a study of cytomegalovirus exposure and HLA in healthy donors. Study results and limitations: As immune exposure information, only CMV serostatus was available. Later analysis demonstrated an association between a missense DCLRE1C variant and TCR beta V- and J-gene trimming. In a later analysis, the majority of CMV-associated beta chains seemingly showed HLA restriction.

Trimming removed 2 bases from V and 4 bases from J, with 5 bases in between. The CDR3 runs 11 residues. Germline V CDR1 and CDR2: DFQATT, SNEGSKA (reference sequence). The primer mix had 60 Vbeta and 13 Jbeta primers. Authors' methods: Roughly 10 million shared chains were among the approximately 76 million unique TCR beta chains that a later analysis counted. Sequencing used immunoSEQ multiplex PCR; TCRdb keeps in-frame clones, though not all of them. V, J and clone size derive from that table, while D and trimming were established from the DNA sequence. Among 150,000 to 200,000 clones listed, around 83% were seen once. Comments on this clone: Its antigen remains unknown.

The genes are TRBV20-1 and TRBJ2-5; possibly TRBD1 for D (5 bases). The source material was PBMCs. The source is a man younger than 45 in good health and CMV-seropositive. The CDR3 here is CSARQGETQYF. The CDR3 DNA sequence: TGCAGTGCTAGACAGGGAGAGACCCAGTACTTC.